The entry that follows covers one T cell receptor (beta chain) sequence. This sample was included in a study of technical replicates of blood from several donors. Sequencing was performed with immunoSEQ multiplex PCR; in TCRdb, only in-frame clones are kept and a portion is missing. The sample lists nearly 80,000 clones; roughly 93% were seen once. The length of the CDR3 is 15 residues. From germline, CDR1 is MNHEY and CDR2 SMNVEV (reference sequence). The V end was cut by 1 base, the J end by 3 bases, with 13 bases between. The TCR was taken from a human donor in good health. This chain links TRBV27 with TRBJ2-7; perhaps TRBD2 as D (7 bases). The specimen was T cells isolated from PBMCs. The CDR3 loop is CASSLLGGGDYEQYF. CDR3 DNA sequence: TGTGCCAGCAGTTTATTGGGCGGGGGCGACTACGAGCAGTACTTC.